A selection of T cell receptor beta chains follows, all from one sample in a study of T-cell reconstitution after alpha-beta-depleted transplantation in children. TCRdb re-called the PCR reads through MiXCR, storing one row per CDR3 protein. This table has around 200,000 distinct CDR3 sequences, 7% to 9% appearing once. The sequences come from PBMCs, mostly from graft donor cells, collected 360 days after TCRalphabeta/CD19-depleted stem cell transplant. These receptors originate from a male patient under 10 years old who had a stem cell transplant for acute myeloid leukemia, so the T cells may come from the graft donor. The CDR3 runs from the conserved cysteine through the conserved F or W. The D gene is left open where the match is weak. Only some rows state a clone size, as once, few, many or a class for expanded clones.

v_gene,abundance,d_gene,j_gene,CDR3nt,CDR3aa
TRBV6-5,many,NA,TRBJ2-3,TGTGCCAGCAGTTACTCTAGCTCGCAAGATACGCAGTATTTT,CASSYSSSQDTQYF
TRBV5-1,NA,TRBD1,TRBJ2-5,TGCGCCACCTCTCCGGGACAGGATCAAGAGACCCAGTACTTC,CATSPGQDQETQYF
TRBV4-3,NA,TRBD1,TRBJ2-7,TGCGCCAGCAGCCAAGAATTTCGGGGACAGGGGGAAAACGAGCAGTACTTC,CASSQEFRGQGENEQYF
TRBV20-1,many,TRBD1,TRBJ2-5,TGCAGCACGACAGGGAGAGGAGGTCAGTACTTC,CSTTGRGGQYF
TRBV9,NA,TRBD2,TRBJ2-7,TGTGCCAGCAGCGTTGGGCTAGCGGGAGTGAGGGAGCAGTACTTC,CASSVGLAGVREQYF
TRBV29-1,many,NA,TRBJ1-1,TGCAGCGTTGAAAGGGGAGAGGCTTTCTTT,CSVERGEAFF
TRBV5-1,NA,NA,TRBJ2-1,TGCGCCAGCAGCTTGTACGGACAGGAAGGCGAGCGGGGCGTGTTCAATGAGCAGTTCTTC,CASSLYGQEGERGVFNEQFF
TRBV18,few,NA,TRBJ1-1,TGTGCCAGCTCACCGGAGAGGGGGTTGAACACTGAAGCTTTCTTT,CASSPERGLNTEAFF
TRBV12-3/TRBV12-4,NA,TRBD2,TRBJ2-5,TGTGCCAGCAGCCCAGCGGGAGGTGGCGAGACCCAGTACTTC,CASSPAGGGETQYF
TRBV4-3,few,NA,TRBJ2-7,TGCGCCAGCAGCCAAGAGCTCCTTTTAGAGCAGTACTTC,CASSQELLLEQYF
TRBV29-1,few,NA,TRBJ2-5,TGCAGCGGGAAGACACCCCAAGAGACCCAGTACTTC,CSGKTPQETQYF
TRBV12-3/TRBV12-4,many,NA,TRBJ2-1,TGTGCCAGCTCCGGCCTCGGGGTTCGGAATGAGCAGTTCTTC,CASSGLGVRNEQFF
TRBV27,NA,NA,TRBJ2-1,TGTGCCAGCAGTTTATACCGAGGGGGGCCGGATGAGCAGTTCTTC,CASSLYRGGPDEQFF
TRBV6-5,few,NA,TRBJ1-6,TGTGCCAGCAGTTACTCGGGATCACCCCTCCACTTT,CASSYSGSPLHF
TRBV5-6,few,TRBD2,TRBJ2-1,TGTGCCAGCAGCCCTGGGGGGGGGAGCAATGAGCAGTTCTTC,CASSPGGGSNEQFF
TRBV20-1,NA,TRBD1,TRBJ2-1,TGCAGTGCTAGAGATCCACCGGGACAGGGTGGGAGATACAATGAGCAGTTCTTC,CSARDPPGQGGRYNEQFF
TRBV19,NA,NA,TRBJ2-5,TGTGCCAGTAGTGTCCGGGTAGCCCTGACCCAAGAGACCCAGTACTTC,CASSVRVALTQETQYF
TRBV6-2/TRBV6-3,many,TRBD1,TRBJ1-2,TGTGCCAGCAGTTCCCGCGCCGGGACAGGGCCCTATGGCTACACCTTC,CASSSRAGTGPYGYTF
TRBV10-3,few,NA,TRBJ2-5,TGTGCCATCAGTGGGCTGAGAGAGACCCAGTACTTC,CAISGLRETQYF
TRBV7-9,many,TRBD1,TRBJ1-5,TGTGCCAGCAGCACTGGACAGGATAGGCCCCAGCATTTT,CASSTGQDRPQHF
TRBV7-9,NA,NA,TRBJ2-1,TGTGCCAGCAGCCCCCGGGGCGGGATCCGGTACAATGAGCAGTTCTTC,CASSPRGGIRYNEQFF
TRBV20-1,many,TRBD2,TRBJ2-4,TGCAGTGCTAGAGATCGGGTAGCGGGAGCCAAAAACATTCAGTACTTC,CSARDRVAGAKNIQYF
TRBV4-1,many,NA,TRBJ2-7,TGCGCCAGCAGCCAAGTCGGGCTAGCGACCTACGAGCAGTACTTC,CASSQVGLATYEQYF
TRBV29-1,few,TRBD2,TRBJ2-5,TGCAGCGTTGAACGGGGGACTAGCGGGGAGCAAGAGACCCAGTACTTC,CSVERGTSGEQETQYF
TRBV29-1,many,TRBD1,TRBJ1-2,TGCAGCGCCGCAGACAGGGGCTATGGCTACACCTTC,CSAADRGYGYTF
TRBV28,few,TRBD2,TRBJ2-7,TGTGCCAGCACCGTCGGACTAGGGAGCTCCTACGAGCAGTACTTC,CASTVGLGSSYEQYF
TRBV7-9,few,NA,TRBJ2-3,TGTGCCAGCAGCCTATCCCCAGGTATTCAAGATACGCAGTATTTT,CASSLSPGIQDTQYF
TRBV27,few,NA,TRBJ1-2,TGTGCCAGCAGTTACCGGGATACTAACTATGGCTACACCTTC,CASSYRDTNYGYTF
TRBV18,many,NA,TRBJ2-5,TGTGCCAGCAGTAACCAAGAGACCCAGTACTTC,CASSNQETQYF
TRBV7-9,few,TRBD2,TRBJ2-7,TGTGCCAGCAGCCCAGGACTAGCGGGAGGTTGGTACGAGCAGTACTTC,CASSPGLAGGWYEQYF
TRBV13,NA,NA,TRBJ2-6,TGTGCCAGCACTAGGACACTGAGCTCTGGGGCCAACGTCCTGACTTTC,CASTRTLSSGANVLTF
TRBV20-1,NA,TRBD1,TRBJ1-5,TGCAGTGTATCGAGAACAGGGGACCATCAGCCCCAGCATTTT,CSVSRTGDHQPQHF
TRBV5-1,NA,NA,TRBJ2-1,TGCGCCAGCAGCCTACCCAAAGAGGGGTCGGGATACAATGAGCAGTTCTTC,CASSLPKEGSGYNEQFF
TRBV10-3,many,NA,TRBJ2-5,TGTGCCATCACCCAGGGACTTCAAGAGACCCAGTACTTC,CAITQGLQETQYF
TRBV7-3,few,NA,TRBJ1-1,TGTGCCAGCAGCTTATTACCAGTCGGGGTACTAGCTCGTCCTGAAGCTTTCTTT,CASSLLPVGVLARPEAFF
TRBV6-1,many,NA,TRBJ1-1,TGTGCCAGCAGTGCACCCACGGGACGGGTGAACACTGAAGCTTTCTTT,CASSAPTGRVNTEAFF
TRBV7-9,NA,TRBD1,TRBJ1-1,TGTGCCAGCAGCTTCTTAAAGGGTTCGGGCAGGGGGTTGACGTACACTGAAGCTTTCTTT,CASSFLKGSGRGLTYTEAFF
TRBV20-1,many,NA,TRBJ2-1,TGCAGTGCTATGGAAGGAGGGGGTATGAATGAGCAGTTCTTC,CSAMEGGGMNEQFF
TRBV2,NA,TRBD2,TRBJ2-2,TGTGCCAGCAGTGAAAGGGGACTAGGCACCGGGGAGCTGTTTTTT,CASSERGLGTGELFF